This TCR beta chain was recovered during a study of identical twins. Overall study results and limits: Researchers caution that invariant MAIT and iNKT cells could partly confound zero-insertion analyses. Twins' surplus sharing was weaker for beta out-of-frame sequences.

Trimming cost V 2 bases and J 3 bases; bases outside gene matches: 3. The CDR3 is 15 residues long. In TCRdb, the 5' RACE reads were re-called with MiXCR into one record per CDR3 protein. Of hundreds of thousands of distinct CDR3 sequences listed, 7.1% are singletons. This clonotype has ten or more counts. Antigen unknown. Each donor (without exception) was a healthy Caucasian. This sample was also put to use in a study of yellow fever vaccine responses in identical twins.

The origin of this receptor is a woman aged 18-29 years in good health. This rearrangement joins TRBV12-3 or TRBV12-4 to TRBJ2-2; 7 positions agree with TRBD1. The sequencing sample was made of PBMCs. This chain's CDR3 is CASSLWQGDTGELFF. CDR3 nucleotide sequence: TGTGCCAGCAGTTTATGGCAGGGGGACACCGGGGAGCTGTTTTTT.